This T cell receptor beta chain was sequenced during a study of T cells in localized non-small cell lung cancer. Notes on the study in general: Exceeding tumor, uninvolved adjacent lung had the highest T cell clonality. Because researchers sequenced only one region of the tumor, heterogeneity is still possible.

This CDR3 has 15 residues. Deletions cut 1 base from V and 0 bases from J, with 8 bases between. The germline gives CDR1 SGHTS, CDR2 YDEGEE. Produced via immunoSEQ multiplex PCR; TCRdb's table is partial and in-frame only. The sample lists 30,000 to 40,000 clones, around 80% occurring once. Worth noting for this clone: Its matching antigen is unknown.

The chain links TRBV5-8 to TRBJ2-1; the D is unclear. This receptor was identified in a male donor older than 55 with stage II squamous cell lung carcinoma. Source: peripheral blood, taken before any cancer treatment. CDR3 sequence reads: CASSLPGVSYNEQFF. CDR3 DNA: TGTGCCAGCAGCTTGCCCGGAGTCTCCTACAATGAGCAGTTCTTC.